The 17 T cell receptor beta chains listed next were all sequenced from one sample in a study of blood T cell repertoires in COVID-19. The data were produced by immunoSEQ multiplex PCR, yet TCRdb's version contains in-frame clones alone and is incomplete. The profile covers about 150,000 clones, with 86% appearing a single time and 4% taken by the ten largest. Source material: peripheral blood. These receptors all stem from a woman aged 70-85 years with acute or convalescent COVID-19.

This chain connects TRBV3-1 (or the pseudogene TRBV3-2) to TRBJ1-6, with D possibly being TRBD1 (5 bases). The CDR3 has 15 residues. CDR1 is LGHDT, CDR2 YNNKEL, per germline (reference sequence). Trimming took off 1 base at V and 10 bases at J, with 14 bases between the two ends. The CDR3 here is CASSQVTAGRSPLHF. The CDR3 bases are TGTGCCAGCAGCCAAGTCACGGCAGGGAGGTCACCCCTCCACTTT.

The V call is TRBV19, the J call TRBJ2-3; D not certain. With 3 bases removed from V and 2 bases from J, the gap between germline ends came to 9 bases. CDR1 is LNHDA, CDR2 SQIVND, per germline (reference sequence). This CDR3 region has 14 residues. CDR3 in amino acids: CASSMRSPTDTQYF. The CDR3, as DNA: TGTGCCAGTAGTATGCGGTCCCCCACAGATACGCAGTATTTT.

This rearrangement joins TRBV28 to TRBJ2-1; 10 nucleotides line up with TRBD1. From germline, CDR1 is MDHEN and CDR2 SYDVKM. V gave up 7 bases and J gave up 3 bases; unmatched junction bases: 3. CDR3 size: 14 residues. The CDR3 here is CASTRTGGYNEQFF. The CDR3, as DNA: TGTGCCAGCACCAGGACAGGGGGCTACAATGAGCAGTTCTTC.

The chain couples TRBV11-2 to TRBJ2-5, with D tentatively TRBD2 (6 bases). Per germline, CDR1 SGHAT and CDR2 FQNNGV. V lost 3 bases and J 7 bases, leaving 12 bases between the germline ends. This CDR3 is 13 amino acids long. This chain's CDR3 is CASSLGGIGTQYF. The CDR3 DNA is TGTGCCAGCAGCTTGGGCGGGATTGGGACCCAGTACTTC.

The sample holds one count of this clone. V and J are TRBV2 and TRBJ2-5; 7 nucleotides agree with TRBD1. The ends lost 6 bases at V and 2 bases at J; junction bases unmatched: 9. Germline CDR1 is SNHLY and CDR2 is FYNNEI. CDR3 length: 15 amino acids. The DNA of the CDR3 is TGTGCCAGCAGACGCGACAGGGCCGTGCAAGAGACCCAGTACTTC. Residues: CASRRDRAVQETQYF.

The rearrangement uses TRBV5-1 and TRBJ2-3; no clear D. This CDR3 is built from 14 residues. Germline V gene sequence: CDR1 SGHRS, CDR2 YFSETQ. The V and J ends lost 7 bases and 0 bases respectively, with 12 bases between them. CDR3 amino acids: CASRLASSTDTQYF. The DNA for the CDR3 is TGCGCCAGCCGATTAGCCTCTAGCACAGATACGCAGTATTTT.

The V and J genes are TRBV11-1 and TRBJ1-1; D remains unclear. The CDR3 spans 13 residues. The V end was cut by 3 bases, the J end by 11 bases, with 16 bases between. Germline V gene lookup returns CDR1 SGHAT and CDR2 FQDESV (reference sequence). The DNA of the CDR3 is TGTGCCAGCAGCTTGGAGGGAGGCAGTCACGCTTTCTTT. Translating gives CASSLEGGSHAFF.

This clone was detected a few times. The CDR3, as DNA: TGTGCCAGTAGTACGCAAACAGGATACAATGAGCAGTTCTTC. This encodes CASSTQTGYNEQFF. The chain employs TRBV19 and TRBJ2-1; tentatively, D is TRBD1 (5 bases). Germline V CDR1 and CDR2: LNHDA, SQIVND (reference sequence). The CDR3 is 14 residues long. V dropped 4 bases and J dropped 4 bases, with 11 bases sitting between them.

The chain couples TRBV29-1 to TRBJ2-5; D is ambiguous. The CDR3 spans 10 residues. V was clipped by 7 bases and J by 3 bases, with 6 bases between them. Germline V gives CDR1 SQVTM, CDR2 ANQGSEA. DNA for the CDR3: TGCAGCGGGAGCGAAGAGACCCAGTACTTC. This sequence encodes CSGSEETQYF.

The CDR3, as DNA: TGTGCCAGCAGCTTCACCCAGGGGTTCGGCAATCAGCCCCAGCATTTT. Amino acid sequence: CASSFTQGFGNQPQHF. The gene calls are TRBV7-2 and TRBJ1-5, with D perhaps matching TRBD1 (6 bases). Trimming stripped 3 bases from V and 2 bases from J, with 14 bases between. The CDR3 contains 16 residues. Per the germline V gene, CDR1 is SGHTA and CDR2 is FQGNSA.

This clone has a single count. This chain uses TRBV5-1 with TRBJ2-1; 7 nucleotides agree with TRBD2. V gave up 4 bases and J gave up 0 bases; unmatched junction bases: 7. Germline CDR1 is SGHRS and CDR2 is YFSETQ. The CDR3 runs to 16 residues. CDR3 region: CASSAPGEGSYNEQFF. DNA of the CDR3: TGCGCCAGCAGCGCCCCTGGGGAGGGCTCCTACAATGAGCAGTTCTTC.

Worth noting for this clone: Other DNA sequences in the same sample also yield this CDR3. The gene calls are TRBV3-1 (or the pseudogene TRBV3-2) and TRBJ2-3, with a tentative D call TRBD2 (7 bases). The V gene's germline CDR1 is LGHDT and CDR2 YNNKEL (reference sequence). The CDR3 contains 16 residues. Trimming shortened V by 1 base and J by 0 bases, and 11 bases separated the two germline ends. The CDR3 DNA reads as TGTGCCAGCAGCCAAGGGGGGGGGCCTAGCACAGATACGCAGTATTTT. Its translation is CASSQGGGPSTDTQYF.

This chain connects TRBV30 to TRBJ2-6; 8 bases match TRBD2. Trimming removed 0 bases from V and 2 bases from J; junction bases left unmatched: 0. CDR1 and CDR2 (germline): GTSNPN, SVGIG (reference sequence). The CDR3 consists of 15 residues. The CDR3: CAWSVGGAGANVLTF. The DNA of the CDR3 is TGTGCCTGGAGTGTCGGGGGGGCTGGGGCCAACGTCCTGACTTTC.

The rearrangement links TRBV6-4 to TRBJ2-1; tentatively, D is TRBD2 (7 bases). The V gene lost 6 bases and the J gene lost 7 bases, with 19 bases spanning the gap. The CDR3 extends over 15 amino acids. Germline CDR1 and CDR2: MRHNA and SNTAGT. DNA for the CDR3: TGTGCCAGCAGAGCCTCGGGGGGCTTAGGTAATGAGCAGTTCTTC. Its protein is CASRASGGLGNEQFF.

The J gene is TRBJ1-1, the V gene TRBV10-3; 7 bases map to TRBD1. After removal of 3 bases from V and 0 bases from J, the junction contained 10 bases not matched to a gene. Germline V gives CDR1 ENHRY, CDR2 SYGVKD. The CDR3 covers 17 residues. The CDR3: CAISEMGGQIMNTEAFF. The CDR3 nucleotides read TGTGCCATCAGTGAAATGGGGGGACAGATAATGAACACTGAAGCTTTCTTT.

V gene TRBV2 combines with J gene TRBJ1-2; D perhaps matches TRBD1 (6 bases). The CDR3 has 14 amino acids. V lost 2 bases and J 5 bases, leaving 12 bases between the germline ends. From germline, CDR1 is SNHLY and CDR2 FYNNEI. The CDR3 coding sequence is TGTGCCAGCAGTGAAAGGGTCAGGGGTTATGGCTACACCTTC. This sequence encodes CASSERVRGYGYTF.

The gene calls are TRBV6-5 and TRBJ1-2, with 8 bases matching TRBD1. Germline lookup yields CDR1 MNHEY and CDR2 SVGAGI. The trim removed 6 bases at V and 1 base at J, leaving 4 bases unmatched. The CDR3 consists of 14 residues. The CDR3 region is CASSRDRSNYGYTF. CDR3 nucleotides: TGTGCCAGCAGCCGGGACAGGAGTAACTATGGCTACACCTTC.